A selection of T cell receptor beta chains follows, all from one sample in a study of shared clonotypes between healthy human individuals. The data were produced by immunoSEQ multiplex PCR, yet TCRdb's version contains in-frame clones alone and is incomplete. The table has about 770,000 clones, roughly 72% seen once. The sample consisted of memory CD4+ T cells sorted from blood. The receptors come from a woman younger than 45 in good health. Each CDR3 is given with its conserved first and last residue. The order of the fields is J gene, V gene, D gene, clone size, CDR3 DNA, CDR3 protein. A D gene is named only where the DNA matches it firmly. Only some rows state a clone size, as once, few, many or a class for expanded clones.

>TRBJ1-2|TRBV2|-|-
TGTGCCAGCAAACTGGGGGAAGTACGGGGTGGCTACACCTTC
CASKLGEVRGGYTF
>TRBJ2-7|TRBV6-1|TRBD2|-
TGTGCCAGCAGCCGACTAGCGGGAGCGTCATACGAGCAGTACTTC
CASSRLAGASYEQYF
>TRBJ1-1|TRBV9|-|-
TGTGCCAGCAGCGTAGTCCCCGGCACTGAAGCTTTCTTT
CASSVVPGTEAFF
>TRBJ1-1|TRBV6-4|-|-
TGTGCCAGCCGGTCAGGAAACACTGAAGCTTTCTTT
CASRSGNTEAFF
>TRBJ2-2|TRBV27|-|-
TGTGCCAGCAGAACTCTGGCGGGATACACCGGGGAGCTGTTTTTT
CASRTLAGYTGELFF
>TRBJ2-7|TRBV7-3|TRBD1|-
TGTGCCAGCAGCCCGGGACAGGGTACGGGGCAGTACTTC
CASSPGQGTGQYF
>TRBJ2-5|TRBV15|-|many
TGTGCCACCCTTAACCAGGGAAGAGGGGGACAAGAGACCCAGTACTTC
CATLNQGRGGQETQYF
>TRBJ1-1|TRBV2|TRBD1|many
TGTGCCAGCGCTCAACAGGGGGCGCGTCTTACTGAAGCTTTCTTT
CASAQQGARLTEAFF
>TRBJ1-5|TRBV30|-|-
TGTGCCTGGAGCCCAATTACAACTTATGGATTATCCCTGAATCAGCCCCAGCATTTT
CAWSPITTYGLSLNQPQHF
>TRBJ2-1|TRBV30|TRBD2|-
TGTGCCTGGACACTAGCGGGAGTAAAAAACAATGAGCAGTTCTTC
CAWTLAGVKNNEQFF
>TRBJ1-2|TRBV18|-|-
TGTGCCAGCTCACCACCAGGGCAGATTCATAATGGCTACACCTTC
CASSPPGQIHNGYTF
>TRBJ2-7|TRBV18|-|few
TGTGCCAGCTCCACCGACAGGCCCCCCTACGAGCAGTACTTC
CASSTDRPPYEQYF
>TRBJ2-7|TRBV2|TRBD2|-
TGTGCCAGCAGTGAACCCGGACTAGCGGGATCCGAGCAGTACTTC
CASSEPGLAGSEQYF
>TRBJ2-2|TRBV27|TRBD1|-
TGTGCCACTCACAGGACAGGGTCTAGCGGGGAGCTGTTTTTT
CATHRTGSSGELFF
>TRBJ2-4|TRBV18|-|once
TGTGCCAGCTCACCAGAATTACAGGTTGAAAACATTCAGTACTTC
CASSPELQVENIQYF
>TRBJ1-1|TRBV28|-|-
TGTGCCAGCCGACCCGCAGCTCGTGGAGCTTTCTTT
CASRPAARGAFF
>TRBJ2-1|TRBV5-4|TRBD2|-
TGTGCCAGCAGCGGGGGACTACTCTACAATGAGCAGTTCTTC
CASSGGLLYNEQFF
>TRBJ2-7|TRBV21-1|-|-
TGTGCCAGCAGCGGACAGGGGGCGCACTACGAGCAGTACTTC
CASSGQGAHYEQYF
>TRBJ1-2|TRBV28|-|-
TGTGCCAGCAGTTTTGATGGGGCACTTAACTATGGCTACACCTTC
CASSFDGALNYGYTF
>TRBJ2-3|TRBV5-6|-|many
TGTGCCAGCAGCGCGGCTAGCACAGATACGCAGTATTTT
CASSAASTDTQYF
>TRBJ2-3|TRBV5-4|-|-
TGTGCCAGCAGTTACTGGACTAACACAGATACGCAGTATTTT
CASSYWTNTDTQYF
>TRBJ1-3|TRBV6-1|-|few
TGTGCCAGCAGTGAAGCGGCTCTCCGTCGCTCTGGAAACACCATATATTTT
CASSEAALRRSGNTIYF
>TRBJ2-7|TRBV7-2|TRBD2|-
TGTGCCAGCAGCCTCGGGACTAGGGGACGCGAGCAGTACTTC
CASSLGTRGREQYF
>TRBJ2-1|TRBV4-1|TRBD2|once
TGCGCCAGCAGCCAAGTCTGGGCTAGCGGGACCAATGAGCAGTTCTTC
CASSQVWASGTNEQFF
>TRBJ2-7|TRBV28|-|-
TGTGCCAGCACCAGAATCAGGGGGACAGCGGGAACCGAGCAGTACTTC
CASTRIRGTAGTEQYF
>TRBJ1-1|TRBV19|-|-
TGTGCCAGTAGTGGGAGAATGAACACTGAAGCTTTCTTT
CASSGRMNTEAFF
>TRBJ2-7|TRBV6-1|TRBD2|few
TGTGCCAGCACTAGCGGGAGTGGAAGGTATGAGCAGTACTTC
CASTSGSGRYEQYF
>TRBJ1-2|TRBV30|-|once
TGTGCCTGGAGCGGCCTTGAGGGTGCGAGTGTGGGGTACTATGGCTACACCTTC
CAWSGLEGASVGYYGYTF
>TRBJ1-4|TRBV2|-|-
TGTGCCAGCGGGGGGGCTGCAACTAATGAAAAACTGTTTTTT
CASGGAATNEKLFF
>TRBJ2-7|TRBV6-5|TRBD1|-
TGTGCCAGCAAAGGGACAGGCGAGCACTACGAGCAGTACTTC
CASKGTGEHYEQYF
>TRBJ2-7|TRBV5-1|-|-
TGCGCCAGCAGCTTGGTGATCTCCTACGAGCAGTACTTC
CASSLVISYEQYF
>TRBJ2-7|TRBV19|TRBD2|once
TGTGCCAGTAGTATAGGTGGTAGCGGGAGCTACGAGCAGTACTTC
CASSIGGSGSYEQYF
>TRBJ2-7|TRBV18|-|few
TGTGCCAGCTCATCCAATTACGAGCAGTACTTC
CASSSNYEQYF
>TRBJ2-7|TRBV13|-|-
TGTGCCAGCAGCTTAGGCGGGGGGCTTCGTTACGAGCAGTACTTC
CASSLGGGLRYEQYF
>TRBJ2-3|TRBV5-5|-|-
TGTGCCAGCAGCTTTCCGACAGCACCCACAGATACGCAGTATTTT
CASSFPTAPTDTQYF
>TRBJ2-5|TRBV5-1|TRBD1|-
TGCGCCAGCAGCTTGGCAGGGGGCCAAGAGACCCAGTACTTC
CASSLAGGQETQYF
>TRBJ1-5|TRBV5-1|-|-
TGCGCCAGCAGCCGGGGAGACTGGAATCAGCCCCAGCATTTT
CASSRGDWNQPQHF
>TRBJ2-1|TRBV5-1|-|-
TGCGCCAGCAGCTTGGTACTAGCCTCCTACAATGAGCAGTTCTTC
CASSLVLASYNEQFF
>TRBJ1-1|TRBV10-1|-|-
TGCGCCAGCAGTGAGGTGAACACTGAAGCTTTCTTT
CASSEVNTEAFF
>TRBJ2-3|TRBV7-9|TRBD2|-
TGTGCCAGCAGGTCGGGACTAGCGGGAGAAACAGATACGCAGTATTTT
CASRSGLAGETDTQYF
>TRBJ2-1|TRBV18|TRBD2|-
TGTGCCAGCTCACCCAAACTAGCGGGAGGGCCCGATGAGCAGTTCTTC
CASSPKLAGGPDEQFF
>TRBJ1-3|TRBV7-9|-|-
TGTGCCACCCAGCGGCAGGGAGGCCACTCTGGAAACACCATATATTTT
CATQRQGGHSGNTIYF
>TRBJ2-3|TRBV28|-|-
TGTGCCAGCAGGCTTCGCACAGATACGCAGTATTTT
CASRLRTDTQYF
>TRBJ2-7|TRBV18|-|-
TGTGCCAGCTCACCACCCGGCTACTACGAGCAGTACTTC
CASSPPGYYEQYF
>TRBJ1-2|TRBV5-1|-|-
TGCGCCAGCAGCACCGACGGGGGTGGCTATGGCTACACCTTC
CASSTDGGGYGYTF
>TRBJ2-7|TRBV2|TRBD1|-
TGTGCCAGGGGGAATGCTGGGACAGGGACCTACGAGCAGTACTTC
CARGNAGTGTYEQYF
>TRBJ2-7|TRBV28|-|-
TGTGCCAGCAGTGCGAAACTCCCCGAGCAGTACTTC
CASSAKLPEQYF
>TRBJ1-2|TRBV10-3|TRBD1|-
TGTGCCATCAGTGGACAGGGAGGCCCCTATGGCTACACCTTC
CAISGQGGPYGYTF
>TRBJ2-7|TRBV18|TRBD2|few
TGTGCCAGCTCATCCAACCCAGGGACTAGCGGGGCCAGCTCCTACGAGCAGTACTTC
CASSSNPGTSGASSYEQYF
>TRBJ2-3|TRBV27|-|once
TGTGCCAGCAGTTTTGTGGGTGAAACGCAGTATTTT
CASSFVGETQYF
>TRBJ1-2|TRBV2|TRBD1|few
TGTGCCAGCAGAAGGGGACAGCCCTATGGCTACACCTTC
CASRRGQPYGYTF
>TRBJ1-2|TRBV18|TRBD1|few
TGTGCCAGCTCACCGACAGGGGTTGGCTACACCTTC
CASSPTGVGYTF
>TRBJ2-6|TRBV7-2|-|few
TGTGCCAGCAGCTTTGTGGGGGCCAACGTCCTGACTTTC
CASSFVGANVLTF
>TRBJ2-1|TRBV5-1|TRBD2|-
TGCGCCAGCAGCTTGCTTAGCGGGAGTAGAAATGAGCAGTTCTTC
CASSLLSGSRNEQFF
>TRBJ1-5|TRBV27|-|-
TGTGCCAGCAGTTCAGGGAGGGATCAGCCCCAGCATTTT
CASSSGRDQPQHF